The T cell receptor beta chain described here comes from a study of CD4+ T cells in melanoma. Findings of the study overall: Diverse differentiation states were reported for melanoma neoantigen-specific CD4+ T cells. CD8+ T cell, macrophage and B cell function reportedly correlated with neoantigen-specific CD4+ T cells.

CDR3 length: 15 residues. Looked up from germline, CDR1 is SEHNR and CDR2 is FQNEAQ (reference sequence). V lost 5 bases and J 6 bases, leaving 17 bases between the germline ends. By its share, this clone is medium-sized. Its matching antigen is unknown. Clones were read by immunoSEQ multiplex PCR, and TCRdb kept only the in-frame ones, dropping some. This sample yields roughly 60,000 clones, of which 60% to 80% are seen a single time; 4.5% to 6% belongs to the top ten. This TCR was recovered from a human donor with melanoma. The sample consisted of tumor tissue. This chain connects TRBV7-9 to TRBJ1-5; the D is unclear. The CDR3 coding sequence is TGTGCCAGCAGCCAGACTGGTGGGTCCGGTCAGCCCCAGCATTTT. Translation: CASSQTGGSGQPQHF.